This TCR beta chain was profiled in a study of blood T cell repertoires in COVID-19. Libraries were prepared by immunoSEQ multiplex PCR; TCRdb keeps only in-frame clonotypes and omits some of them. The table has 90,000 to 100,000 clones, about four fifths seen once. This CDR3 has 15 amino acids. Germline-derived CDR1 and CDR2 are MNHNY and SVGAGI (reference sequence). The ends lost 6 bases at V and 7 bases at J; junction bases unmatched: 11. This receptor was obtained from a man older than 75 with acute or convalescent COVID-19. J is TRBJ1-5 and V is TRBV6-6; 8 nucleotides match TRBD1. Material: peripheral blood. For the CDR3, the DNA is TGTGCCAGCAGATTAGAAAACAGGGGGGGGCAGCCCCAGCATTTT. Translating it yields CASRLENRGGQPQHF.